This TCR beta chain was observed in a study of cytomegalovirus exposure and HLA in healthy donors. The CDR3 covers 15 residues. The germline V and J ends were trimmed by 1 base and 6 bases, with 16 bases remaining between them. Per germline, CDR1 SGHRS and CDR2 YFSETQ. PCR was performed using 60 Vbeta and 13 Jbeta primers. Measured with immunoSEQ multiplex PCR; TCRdb has only the in-frame clones, and not every one. The table has over 100,000 clones, just under 70% seen once; the top ten hold 5.4%. Source material: PBMCs. This sequence originates from a woman aged 70-85 years in good health and CMV-seropositive. This chain connects TRBV5-1 to TRBJ1-2; D is uncertain. The CDR3 reads CASSLNPSLEDGYTF. For the CDR3, the DNA is TGCGCCAGCAGCTTGAACCCGTCCCTAGAGGATGGCTACACCTTC.